This T cell receptor beta chain stems from a study of blood T cell repertoires in COVID-19. Germline CDR1 KGHSH, CDR2 LQKENI. The CDR3 has 15 residues. V dropped 0 bases and J dropped 8 bases, with 13 bases sitting between them. Only in-frame clones appear in the TCRdb table, and some are missing; sequencing was by immunoSEQ multiplex PCR. In the table there are a few hundred thousand clones, about 86% of which are singletons. In this sample, this clone turned up a few times. The sequence derives from a woman aged 70-85 years with COVID-19, enrolled during active disease. The sequencing sample was made of peripheral blood. The chain carries TRBV18 and TRBJ1-4; D gene unclear. The CDR3 sequence: CASSPPAGRGEKLFF. DNA of the CDR3: TGTGCCAGCTCACCACCGGCGGGGAGAGGGGAAAAACTGTTTTTT.